Listed below are T cell receptor beta chains from one sample, sequenced in a study of blood T cell repertoires in COVID-19. Sequencing used immunoSEQ multiplex PCR; TCRdb keeps in-frame clones, though not all of them. The sample holds over 110,000 clones, approximately 91% seen once. The specimen sequenced was peripheral blood. The receptors stem from a man between 65 and 85 years old with acute or convalescent COVID-19. CDR3s include the opening cysteine and the closing phenylalanine or tryptophan. A D gene is named only where the DNA matches it firmly. Rows give clone size only sometimes, using once, few, many, or a class for an expanded clone.

j_call: TRBJ2-2
clone_size: NA
d_call: NA
v_call: TRBV19
cdr3_nt: TGTGCCACCGTAGACGGGCCCAGGGCTCTAAACACCGGGGAGCTGTTTTTT
cdr3_aa: CATVDGPRALNTGELFF

j_call: TRBJ1-1
clone_size: NA
d_call: NA
v_call: TRBV18
cdr3_nt: TGTGCCAGCTCACCTCGAGGGACTTTGAACACTGAAGCTTTCTTT
cdr3_aa: CASSPRGTLNTEAFF

j_call: TRBJ1-6
clone_size: NA
d_call: TRBD1
v_call: TRBV28
cdr3_nt: TGTGCCAGCAGTTCATTAGGACAGGCCAATTCACCCCTCCACTTT
cdr3_aa: CASSSLGQANSPLHF

j_call: TRBJ2-7
clone_size: NA
d_call: NA
v_call: TRBV19
cdr3_nt: TGTGCCAGTAGTAAGTTTGCAGGGGAAGGCTACGAGCAGTACTTC
cdr3_aa: CASSKFAGEGYEQYF

j_call: TRBJ1-2
clone_size: NA
d_call: NA
v_call: TRBV9
cdr3_nt: TGTGCCAGCAGCGTAGACATCAGGTTGAACTATGGCTACACCTTC
cdr3_aa: CASSVDIRLNYGYTF

j_call: TRBJ1-5
clone_size: NA
d_call: NA
v_call: TRBV27
cdr3_nt: TGTGCCAGCAGTTCTACCGCCCTCGGGTTCGTGGGGCCCCAGCATTTT
cdr3_aa: CASSSTALGFVGPQHF

j_call: TRBJ1-4
clone_size: once
d_call: TRBD1
v_call: TRBV11-2
cdr3_nt: TGTGCCAGCAGCTTAGGACAGGGGGCGATTGGAAAACTGTTTTTT
cdr3_aa: CASSLGQGAIGKLFF

j_call: TRBJ1-1
clone_size: NA
d_call: NA
v_call: TRBV18
cdr3_nt: TGTGCCAGCTCACCTGGCCGGGGTGAAGCTTTCTTT
cdr3_aa: CASSPGRGEAFF

j_call: TRBJ2-1
clone_size: NA
d_call: NA
v_call: TRBV27
cdr3_nt: TGTGCCAGCAGAGTCGGGGGATCCTCCTACAATGAGCAGTTCTTC
cdr3_aa: CASRVGGSSYNEQFF

j_call: TRBJ2-3
clone_size: NA
d_call: TRBD2
v_call: TRBV7-8
cdr3_nt: TGTGCCAGCAGCCCGGGGGTAGCGGGAGGGGTCCCAGATACGCAGTATTTT
cdr3_aa: CASSPGVAGGVPDTQYF

j_call: TRBJ1-1
clone_size: few
d_call: NA
v_call: TRBV28
cdr3_nt: TGTGCCAGCAGCTACTCCGGGGTCACTGAAGCTTTCTTT
cdr3_aa: CASSYSGVTEAFF

j_call: TRBJ2-1
clone_size: NA
d_call: TRBD2
v_call: TRBV2
cdr3_nt: TGTGCCAGCAGTGAGGCTAGCGGGGGGGCCAATGAGCAGTTCTTC
cdr3_aa: CASSEASGGANEQFF

j_call: TRBJ1-3
clone_size: few
d_call: TRBD1
v_call: TRBV5-1
cdr3_nt: TGCGCCAGCAGCCTTCCGACCGACAGGGGCTCAGGAAACACCATATATTTT
cdr3_aa: CASSLPTDRGSGNTIYF

j_call: TRBJ2-1
clone_size: NA
d_call: TRBD1
v_call: TRBV7-3
cdr3_nt: TGTGCCAGCAGCCCTAGGGACAGGGGTGGTGAGCAGTTCTTC
cdr3_aa: CASSPRDRGGEQFF

j_call: TRBJ2-7
clone_size: NA
d_call: NA
v_call: TRBV5-1
cdr3_nt: TGCGCCAGCAGCTTGGCCTCTCCAAGGTTCGGGTCTTCCTACGAGCAGTACTTC
cdr3_aa: CASSLASPRFGSSYEQYF

j_call: TRBJ1-4
clone_size: NA
d_call: TRBD1
v_call: TRBV19
cdr3_nt: TGTGCCAGTAGCGGGCCCGGGACAGGGGCAACTAATGAAAAACTGTTTTTT
cdr3_aa: CASSGPGTGATNEKLFF

j_call: TRBJ1-4
clone_size: NA
d_call: NA
v_call: TRBV28
cdr3_nt: TGTGCCAGCAGTTTCCCTGAACGCGGGGAAAAACTGTTTTTT
cdr3_aa: CASSFPERGEKLFF

j_call: TRBJ1-6
clone_size: once
d_call: NA
v_call: TRBV7-3
cdr3_nt: TGTGCCAGCAGCTTAGCGGTATTCGGCAATTCACCCCTCCACTTT
cdr3_aa: CASSLAVFGNSPLHF

j_call: TRBJ2-1
clone_size: NA
d_call: TRBD2
v_call: TRBV15
cdr3_nt: TGTGCCACCAGCAGAGATCTGGGACTAGCGGGGCGGGTCAATGAGCAGTTCTTC
cdr3_aa: CATSRDLGLAGRVNEQFF

j_call: TRBJ2-1
clone_size: NA
d_call: TRBD2
v_call: TRBV2
cdr3_nt: TGTGCCAGCCCTGGGGCTAGCGGCGTTAGCTCCTACAATGAGCAGTTCTTC
cdr3_aa: CASPGASGVSSYNEQFF

j_call: TRBJ2-3
clone_size: NA
d_call: TRBD2
v_call: TRBV10-2
cdr3_nt: TGCGCCAGCAGTGAGTCCCGCTGGGCGGGAGTCCGCACAGATACGCAGTATTTT
cdr3_aa: CASSESRWAGVRTDTQYF

j_call: TRBJ2-7
clone_size: NA
d_call: NA
v_call: TRBV19
cdr3_nt: TGTGCCAGTAGTTCTGTGGCCAGCTCCTACGAGCAGTACTTC
cdr3_aa: CASSSVASSYEQYF

j_call: TRBJ2-3
clone_size: NA
d_call: NA
v_call: TRBV6-5
cdr3_nt: TGTGCCAGCAGCAGGACAGATACGCAGTATTTT
cdr3_aa: CASSRTDTQYF

j_call: TRBJ2-1
clone_size: NA
d_call: TRBD2
v_call: TRBV14
cdr3_nt: TGTGCCAGCAGGAAGAGCGGGAGTGACAATGAGCAGTTCTTC
cdr3_aa: CASRKSGSDNEQFF

j_call: TRBJ1-1
clone_size: NA
d_call: TRBD1
v_call: TRBV5-1
cdr3_nt: TGCGCCAGCAGCCAGGACAGGGGTTGGGACACTGAAGCTTTCTTT
cdr3_aa: CASSQDRGWDTEAFF

j_call: TRBJ2-5
clone_size: NA
d_call: NA
v_call: TRBV7-2
cdr3_nt: TGTGCCAGCAGCCCCAGGACTGGCGAAGAGACCCAGTACTTC
cdr3_aa: CASSPRTGEETQYF

j_call: TRBJ1-5
clone_size: NA
d_call: NA
v_call: TRBV19
cdr3_nt: TGTGCCAGTACCAATCGGGGCAATCAGCCCCAGCATTTT
cdr3_aa: CASTNRGNQPQHF

j_call: TRBJ2-7
clone_size: NA
d_call: TRBD2
v_call: TRBV6-2/TRBV6-3
cdr3_nt: TGTGCCAGCAGTTCGAGGGGGCTAGCGGGAATCGACGAGCAGTACTTC
cdr3_aa: CASSSRGLAGIDEQYF

j_call: TRBJ2-7
clone_size: NA
d_call: NA
v_call: TRBV10-3
cdr3_nt: TGTGCCATCAGTGAGTCGAAGGGGACTGAGGAGCAGTACTTC
cdr3_aa: CAISESKGTEEQYF

j_call: TRBJ2-7
clone_size: NA
d_call: NA
v_call: TRBV30
cdr3_nt: TGTGCCTGGAGTATAGGACTACTTTACGAGCAGTACTTC
cdr3_aa: CAWSIGLLYEQYF

j_call: TRBJ1-3
clone_size: NA
d_call: NA
v_call: TRBV4-1
cdr3_nt: TGCGCCAGCAGCCAAGGAGGGACTGGAAACACCATATATTTT
cdr3_aa: CASSQGGTGNTIYF

j_call: TRBJ2-7
clone_size: NA
d_call: NA
v_call: TRBV6-5
cdr3_nt: TGTGCCAGCAGTTACGAGAGCTCCTACGAGCAGTACTTC
cdr3_aa: CASSYESSYEQYF

j_call: TRBJ1-5
clone_size: NA
d_call: NA
v_call: TRBV6-5
cdr3_nt: TGTGCCAGCAGCCCGGGTATAGGTCAGCCCCAGCATTTT
cdr3_aa: CASSPGIGQPQHF

j_call: TRBJ1-5
clone_size: few
d_call: TRBD1
v_call: TRBV3-1/TRBV3-2
cdr3_nt: TGTGCCAGCAGCCAAGATAGGCCGGGACAGGGGATGGGACAGCCCCAGCATTTT
cdr3_aa: CASSQDRPGQGMGQPQHF

j_call: TRBJ2-1
clone_size: NA
d_call: NA
v_call: TRBV7-9
cdr3_nt: TGTGCCAGCAGCCCCCCGGGACTCAGCTACAATGAGCAGTTCTTC
cdr3_aa: CASSPPGLSYNEQFF

j_call: TRBJ2-2
clone_size: once
d_call: TRBD2
v_call: TRBV19
cdr3_nt: TGTGCCAGTAGACACCCGGGACTAGCTATGAACACCGGGGAGCTGTTTTTT
cdr3_aa: CASRHPGLAMNTGELFF